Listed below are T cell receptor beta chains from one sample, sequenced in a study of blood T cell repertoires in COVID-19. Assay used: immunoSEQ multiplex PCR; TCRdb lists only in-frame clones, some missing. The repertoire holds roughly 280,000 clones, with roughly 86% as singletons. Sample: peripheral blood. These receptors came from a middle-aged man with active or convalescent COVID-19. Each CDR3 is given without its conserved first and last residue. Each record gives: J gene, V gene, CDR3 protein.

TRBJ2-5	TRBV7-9	ASSLGTGQETQY
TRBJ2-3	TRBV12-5	ASGGSGGTDTQY
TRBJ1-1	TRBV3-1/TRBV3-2	ASSQRAAEAF
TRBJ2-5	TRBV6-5	ASSTGYGKTQY
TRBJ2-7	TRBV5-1	ASSLYQTTTYEQY
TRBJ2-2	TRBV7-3	ASSLISGSGSAGELF
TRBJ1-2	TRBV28	ASSFFHNYGYT
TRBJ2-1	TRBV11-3	ASSLGDSSYNEQF
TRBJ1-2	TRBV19	ASSEDRGGSLYGYT
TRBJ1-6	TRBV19	ASSIDPEGSSYNSPLH
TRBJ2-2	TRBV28	ASLTMGTGELF
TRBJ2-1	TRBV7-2	ASQLQGRVSYNEQF
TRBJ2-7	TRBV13	ASSLGIHEQY
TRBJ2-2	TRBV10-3	AARLADTGELF
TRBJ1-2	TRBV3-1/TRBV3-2	ASSRRQNYGYT
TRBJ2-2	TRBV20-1	SASATSGGNTGELF
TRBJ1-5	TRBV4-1	ASSQERQGQPQH
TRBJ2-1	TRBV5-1	ASSRDSVSYNEQF
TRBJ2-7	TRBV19	ASSIAAPSGWDEQY
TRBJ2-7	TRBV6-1	ASSDGYEQY
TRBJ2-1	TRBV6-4	ASSDSVTSGKMYNEQF
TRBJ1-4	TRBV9	ASSVQGYVDEKLF
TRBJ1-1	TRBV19	ASSITGTGDTEAF
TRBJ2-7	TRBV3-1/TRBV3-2	ASSKQGALYEQY
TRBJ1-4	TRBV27	ASSFEFRQSNEKLF
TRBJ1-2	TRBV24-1	ATSDFPTNYGYT
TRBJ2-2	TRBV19	ASTTGIYNTGELF
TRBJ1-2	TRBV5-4	ASSLYGEHYGYT
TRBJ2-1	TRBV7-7	ASSLAYQNEQF
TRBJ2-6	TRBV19	ASSRGAGANVLT
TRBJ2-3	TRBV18	ASSTADTDTQY
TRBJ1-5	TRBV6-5	ASRSGTGGYQPQH
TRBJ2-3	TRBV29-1	SAPGRLAGDTQY
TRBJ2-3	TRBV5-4	ASSRGGGSEDTQY
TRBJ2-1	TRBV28	ASIPTQWEGSYNEQF
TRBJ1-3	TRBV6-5	ASNREYSGNTIY
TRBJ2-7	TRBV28	ASRSTRGVGR
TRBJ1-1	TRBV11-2	ASSLDWAGGIRAF
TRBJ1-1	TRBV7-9	ASSGALNTEAF
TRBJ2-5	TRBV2	ASSDSRREETQY
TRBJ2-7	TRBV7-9	ASSPPGLRYEQY
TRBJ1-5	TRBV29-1	SVAGGDSNQPQH
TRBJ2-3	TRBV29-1	SVEGRGSTDTQY
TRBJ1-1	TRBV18	ASSPARGGLNTEAF